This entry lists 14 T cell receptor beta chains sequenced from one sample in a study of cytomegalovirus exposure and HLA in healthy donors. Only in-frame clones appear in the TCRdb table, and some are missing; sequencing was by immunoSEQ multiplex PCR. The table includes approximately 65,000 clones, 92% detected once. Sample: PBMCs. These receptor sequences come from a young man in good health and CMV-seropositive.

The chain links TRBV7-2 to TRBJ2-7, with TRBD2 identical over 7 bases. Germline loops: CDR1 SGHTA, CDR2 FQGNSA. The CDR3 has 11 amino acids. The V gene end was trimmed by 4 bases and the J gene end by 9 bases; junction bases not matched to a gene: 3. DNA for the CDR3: TGTGCCAGCAGCTCCGCGGGGGTGCAGTACTTC. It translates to CASSSAGVQYF.

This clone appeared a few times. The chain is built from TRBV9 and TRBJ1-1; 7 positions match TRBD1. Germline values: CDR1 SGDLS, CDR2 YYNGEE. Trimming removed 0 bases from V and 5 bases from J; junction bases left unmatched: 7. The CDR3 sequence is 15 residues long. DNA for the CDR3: TGTGCCAGCAGCGTAGGGGTTACACAGGGGACTGAAGCTTTCTTT. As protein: CASSVGVTQGTEAFF.

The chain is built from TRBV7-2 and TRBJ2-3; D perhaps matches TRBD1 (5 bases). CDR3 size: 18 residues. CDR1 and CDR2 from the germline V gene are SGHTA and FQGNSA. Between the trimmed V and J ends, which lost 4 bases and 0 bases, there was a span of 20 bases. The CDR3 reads CASSSTGGANPSTDTQYF. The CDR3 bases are TGTGCCAGCAGCTCCACGGGTGGGGCTAACCCTAGCACAGATACGCAGTATTTT.

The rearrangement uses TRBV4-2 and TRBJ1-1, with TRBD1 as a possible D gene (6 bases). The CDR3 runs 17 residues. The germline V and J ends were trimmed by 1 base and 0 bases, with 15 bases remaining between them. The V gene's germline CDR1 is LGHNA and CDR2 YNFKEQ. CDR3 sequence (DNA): TGTGCCAGCAGCCAAGTAAGCGGGGGCTTTATGAACACTGAAGCTTTCTTT. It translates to CASSQVSGGFMNTEAFF.

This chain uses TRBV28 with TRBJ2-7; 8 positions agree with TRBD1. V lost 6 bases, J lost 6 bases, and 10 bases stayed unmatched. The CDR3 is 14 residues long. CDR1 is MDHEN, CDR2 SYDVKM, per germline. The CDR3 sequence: CASRDKDRVGEQYF. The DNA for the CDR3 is TGTGCCAGCAGGGATAAGGACAGGGTTGGCGAGCAGTACTTC. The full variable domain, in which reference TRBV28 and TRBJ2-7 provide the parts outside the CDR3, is DVKVTQSSRYLVKRTGEKVFLECVQDMDHENMFWYRQDPGLGLRLIYFSYDVKMKEKGDIPEGYSVSREKKERFSLILESASTNQTSMYLCASRDKDRVGEQYFGPGTRLTVT.

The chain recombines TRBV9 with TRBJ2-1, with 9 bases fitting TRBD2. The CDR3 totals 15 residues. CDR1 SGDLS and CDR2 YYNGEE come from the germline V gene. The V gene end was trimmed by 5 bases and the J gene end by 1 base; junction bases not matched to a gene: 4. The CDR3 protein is CASSQREVSYNEQFF. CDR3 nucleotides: TGTGCCAGCAGTCAGCGGGAGGTATCCTACAATGAGCAGTTCTTC.

The CDR3 loop is CASSLEQTGGTQYF. In DNA, the CDR3 is TGCGCCAGCAGCTTGGAGCAGACCGGGGGGACCCAGTACTTC. This chain uses TRBV5-1 with TRBJ2-5; possibly TRBD2 for D (6 bases). The CDR3 has 14 amino acids. Deletions cut 0 bases from V and 7 bases from J, with 13 bases between. CDR1 and CDR2 from the germline V gene are SGHRS and YFSETQ.

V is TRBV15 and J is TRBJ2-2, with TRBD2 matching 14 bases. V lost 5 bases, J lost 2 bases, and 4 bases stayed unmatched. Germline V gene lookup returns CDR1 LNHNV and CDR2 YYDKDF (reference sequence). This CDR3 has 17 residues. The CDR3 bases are TGTGCCACCAGCCCGGGACTAGCGGGAGTAAACACCGGGGAGCTGTTTTTT. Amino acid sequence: CATSPGLAGVNTGELFF.

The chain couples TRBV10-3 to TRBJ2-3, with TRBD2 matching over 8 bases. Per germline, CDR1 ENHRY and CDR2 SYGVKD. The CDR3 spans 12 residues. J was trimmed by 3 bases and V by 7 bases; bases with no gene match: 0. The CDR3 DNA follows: TGTGCCATCAAGCGGGAGACAGATACGCAGTATTTT. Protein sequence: CAIKRETDTQYF.

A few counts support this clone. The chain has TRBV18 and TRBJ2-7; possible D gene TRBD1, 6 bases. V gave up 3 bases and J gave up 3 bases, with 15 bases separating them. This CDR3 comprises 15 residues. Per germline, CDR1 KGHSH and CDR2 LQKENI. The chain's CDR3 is CASSPRVDSVYEQYF. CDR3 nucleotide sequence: TGTGCCAGCTCACCGAGGGTGGACAGTGTCTACGAGCAGTACTTC. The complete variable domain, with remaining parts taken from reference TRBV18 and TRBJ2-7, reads NAGVMQNPRHLVRRRGQEARLRCSPMKGHSHVYWYRQLPEEGLKFMVYLQKENIIDESGMPKERFSAEFPKEGPSILRIQQVVRGDSAAYFCASSPRVDSVYEQYFGPGTRLTVT.

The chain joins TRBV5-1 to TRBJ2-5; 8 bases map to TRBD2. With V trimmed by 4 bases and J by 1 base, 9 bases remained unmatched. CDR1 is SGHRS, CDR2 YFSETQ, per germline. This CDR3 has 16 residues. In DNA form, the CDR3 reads TGCGCCAGCAGCCCTAGGGACGCGGGGGGCCAAGAGACCCAGTACTTC. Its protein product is CASSPRDAGGQETQYF.

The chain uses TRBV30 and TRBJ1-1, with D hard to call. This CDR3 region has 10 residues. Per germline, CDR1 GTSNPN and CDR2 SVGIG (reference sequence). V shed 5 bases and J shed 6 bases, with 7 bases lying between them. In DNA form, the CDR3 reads TGTGCCTGGGTACAAGCTGAAGCTTTCTTT. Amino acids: CAWVQAEAFF.

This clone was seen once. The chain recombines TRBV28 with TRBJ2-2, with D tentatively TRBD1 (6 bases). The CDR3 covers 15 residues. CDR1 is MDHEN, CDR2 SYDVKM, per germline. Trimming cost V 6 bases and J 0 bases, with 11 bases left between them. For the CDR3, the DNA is TGTGCCAGCAGGCCCGGACAGCCGAACACCGGGGAGCTGTTTTTT. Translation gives CASRPGQPNTGELFF.

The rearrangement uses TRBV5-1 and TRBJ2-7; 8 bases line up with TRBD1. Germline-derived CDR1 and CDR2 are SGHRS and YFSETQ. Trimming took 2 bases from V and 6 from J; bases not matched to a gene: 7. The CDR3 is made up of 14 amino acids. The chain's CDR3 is CASSFQGALGEQYF. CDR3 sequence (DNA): TGCGCCAGCAGCTTTCAGGGGGCGCTCGGCGAGCAGTACTTC. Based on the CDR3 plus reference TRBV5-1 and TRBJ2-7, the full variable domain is KAGVTQTPRYLIKTRGQQVTLSCSPISGHRSVSWYQQTPGQGLQFLFEYFSETQRNKGNFPGRFSGRQFSNSRSEMNVSTLELGDSALYLCASSFQGALGEQYFGPGTRLTVT.